Below are 9 T cell receptor beta chains sequenced from a single sample in a study of T cell responses to AZD1222 COVID-19 vaccine. The method was immunoSEQ multiplex PCR; TCRdb's version includes in-frame clones alone and lacks a portion of them. The repertoire has nearly 200,000 clones, under 95% of them found once; the top ten carry 1%. Specimen: peripheral blood, collected 28 days after the second AZD1222 dose. The receptors derive from an adult who received the AZD1222 COVID-19 vaccine.

The chain is built from TRBV5-1 and TRBJ1-1, with D possibly being TRBD1 (5 bases). The CDR3 loop spans 14 amino acids. Trimming removed 4 bases at V and 1 base at J, with 11 bases between. In germline, CDR1 is SGHRS, CDR2 YFSETQ. The CDR3 sequence: CASSPGPENTEAFF. Written as DNA, the CDR3 is TGCGCCAGCAGCCCGGGGCCGGAGAACACTGAAGCTTTCTTT.

The chain joins TRBV4-1 to TRBJ2-7, with a weak D call TRBD1 (6 bases). Per the germline V gene, CDR1 is MGHRA and CDR2 is YSYEKL. CDR3 size: 18 residues. The ends were cut back, 0 bases at V and 3 bases at J, with 21 bases in the middle. CDR3 region: CASSQDLFGLDRNYEQYF. The CDR3 DNA sequence: TGCGCCAGCAGCCAAGATCTATTCGGCCTAGACAGGAACTACGAGCAGTACTTC.

This chain joins TRBV7-2 and TRBJ2-2; D is perhaps TRBD1 (6 bases). V was cut by 5 bases and J by 6 bases, with 10 bases left in between. Germline V gene sequence: CDR1 SGHTA, CDR2 FQGNSA. The CDR3 totals 13 residues. The CDR3 bases are TGTGCCAGCAGCGAAGGACAGTCCGGGGAGCTGTTTTTT. This translates into CASSEGQSGELFF.

To note about this clone: One end of the junction varies from germline; a read error may be responsible. CDR3 DNA sequence: TGTGCCAGCAGTTTACGATTGGGACAGGGGGGTCTCTTT. Amino acids: CASSLRLGQGGLF. V usage is TRBV28 and J usage is TRBJ1-1; 11 bases match TRBD1. In germline, CDR1 is MDHEN, CDR2 SYDVKM. The CDR3 is made up of 13 amino acids.

CDR3 DNA sequence: TGTGCCAGCAGTTATGTCATCCGTGTAGCGAACACTGAAGCTTTCTTT. It encodes CASSYVIRVANTEAFF. The rearrangement links TRBV6-2 or TRBV6-3 to TRBJ1-1; no reliable D call. Deletions cut 3 bases from V and 1 base from J, with 15 bases between. Germline CDR1 reads MNHEY; CDR2 reads SVGEGT. The CDR3 is made up of 16 amino acids.

The chain uses TRBV11-2 and TRBJ2-7, with TRBD1 identical over 11 bases. V lost 6 bases and J lost 4; bases outside the gene matches: 5. The CDR3 sequence is 14 residues long. CDR1 and CDR2 (germline): SGHAT, FQNNGV. The CDR3 DNA is TGTGCCAGCAGAGGACAGGGGGCTCTTTACGAGCAGTACTTC. The encoded protein is CASRGQGALYEQYF. The variable domain in full, completed from reference TRBV11-2 and TRBJ2-7, reads EAGVAQSPRYKIIEKRQSVAFWCNPISGHATLYWYQQILGQGPKLLIQFQNNGVVDDSQLPKDRFSAERLKGVDSTLKIQPAKLEDSAVYLCASRGQGALYEQYFGPGTRLTVT.

The chain carries TRBV6-5 and TRBJ1-4; D is unresolved. Germline lookup yields CDR1 MNHEY and CDR2 SVGAGI. CDR3 length equals 14 residues. The germline V and J ends were trimmed by 3 bases and 4 bases, with 9 bases remaining between them. CDR3 in amino acids: CASSYSILNEKLFF. The CDR3 DNA reads TGTGCCAGCAGTTATTCGATTCTTAATGAAAAACTGTTTTTT.

Only one count was recorded for this clone. This chain links TRBV27 with TRBJ1-1; D remains ambiguous. The germline V and J ends were trimmed by 5 bases and 0 bases, with 7 bases remaining between them. Germline V gene data show CDR1 as MNHEY and CDR2 as SMNVEV (reference sequence). The CDR3 is 13 residues long. The CDR3, as DNA: TGTGCCAGCAGTAAGTACATGAACACTGAAGCTTTCTTT. Its protein is CASSKYMNTEAFF.

The chain couples TRBV3-1 (or the pseudogene TRBV3-2) to TRBJ2-6; D unclear. V lost 8 bases and J 0 bases, leaving 14 bases between the germline ends. The germline gives CDR1 LGHDT, CDR2 YNNKEL (reference sequence). This CDR3 contains 16 residues. CDR3 coding DNA: TGTGCCAGCCTCAAGCCAGTGGGCTCTGGGGCCAACGTCCTGACTTTC. Translating it yields CASLKPVGSGANVLTF.